The T cell receptor (beta chain) under discussion was sequenced for a study of vaccination effects on CD4 cells after COVID-19. It was after approximately 11 days of culture that CD4+ T cells were isolated. On this clone itself: Antigen: not known.

The assay was immunoSEQ multiplex PCR, and TCRdb's table has in-frame clones only and misses some. The profile shows some 23,000 clones, roughly 73% of them singletons. Germline lookup yields CDR1 SGHRS and CDR2 YFSETQ. The V and J ends lost 4 bases and 8 bases, in that order; junction bases with no gene match: 11. The CDR3 is made up of 16 amino acids. The source of this sequence is a human donor who received a COVID-19 vaccine. Sequencing was performed on CD4+ T cells from PBMCs cultured without peptide, taken before COVID-19 vaccination. The chain recombines TRBV5-1 with TRBJ2-2; 10 bases align to TRBD1. In nucleotides, the CDR3 is TGCGCCAGCAGCCTTGGACAGGGGGGCCTGTCGGGGGAGCTGTTTTTT. Translation gives CASSLGQGGLSGELFF.